This T cell receptor beta chain is from a study of T cell repertoires in cytomegalovirus infection. For the study at large: Used in the study were CMV epitopes, some recently identified and HLA-C-restricted, others well-studied and HLA-B-restricted. Evidence of both CMV infection and a matching HLA type came from public TCR beta signatures. Study findings and constraints: What dominated the ex vivo response were HLA-C-restricted CMV-specific TCR beta clonotypes.

A remark on this clonotype: Its antigen is currently unknown.

This CDR3 has 16 residues. The ends were cut back, 4 bases at V and 3 bases at J, with 16 bases in the middle. TCRdb called the reads again in MiXCR, with one record for every CDR3 protein. Of 900,000 to 950,000 distinct CDR3 sequences in the sample, under 40% are singletons; the top ten hold around 15%. The source of this sequence is a human donor in good health (CMV status not recorded). Some clones in this sample may be carry-over from other donors' samples. The chain recombines TRBV12-3 or TRBV12-4 with TRBJ2-1, with a weak D call TRBD2 (6 bases). The sequenced sample was cultured CD8+ T cells from PBMCs, obtained from culture after CMV antigen stimulation. The CDR3 DNA sequence: TGTGCCAGCAGTTCACTAGCCTCACCCATCTACAATGAGCAGTTCTTC. This translates into CASSSLASPIYNEQFF.